Reported below is one T cell receptor (beta chain). The antigen remains undetermined. This sample was included in a study of yellow fever vaccine responses in identical twins. In TCRdb, the RT-PCR reads were re-called with MiXCR into one record per CDR3 protein. This table has approximately 6,900 distinct CDR3 sequences, roughly 84% appearing once. From germline, CDR1 is LGHNA and CDR2 YSLEER. The CDR3 runs to 13 residues. The trim removed 3 bases at V and 2 bases at J, leaving 1 base unmatched. Findings of the study overall: Twins reportedly appeared to share part of their vaccine T cell response while keeping part individual.

The receptor comes from a woman aged 18-35 years who received the yellow fever vaccine. Specimen: T cells from blood (PBMCs), unsorted or a sorted subset (not recorded which), collected before or after yellow fever vaccination (not recorded which). The chain combines TRBV4-3 with TRBJ2-7; 7 nucleotides match TRBD2. DNA of the CDR3: TGCGCCAGCAGCCACAGCGGGGCCTACGAGCAGTACTTC. Its protein is CASSHSGAYEQYF.